This T cell receptor beta chain was retrieved from a study of T cell repertoires in cytomegalovirus infection (dated by TCRdb to about 2019). Background on the whole study: The peptide stimulations were aimed at well-studied HLA-B-restricted epitopes as well as recently identified HLA-C-restricted CMV epitopes, whose presentation resists viral immunomodulation. Donor HLA type was relevant to the analysis, because carriage of CMV infection together with the matching HLA type was indicated by public TCR beta signatures. General conclusions and limits of the study: In the ex vivo response, HLA-C-restricted CMV-specific TCR beta clonotypes were dominant, and in two of eight donors the single most frequent clonotype came from this HLA-C-restricted group. Carriers of CMV infection plus the relevant HLA type were discriminated by the cumulative frequency of public TCR beta family members in the study cohort and in an independent approximately 340-donor cohort.

According to the germline V gene, CDR1 reads LGHNT and CDR2 reads FRNRAP. Its CDR3 holds 12 amino acids, cysteine through phenylalanine. The retained sequence is limited to the CDR3, 36 bases, with the frame set at the first base. V loses 5 bases of germline sequence and J loses 8 bases, and the interval between the two ends is 12 bases. On this clonotype itself: Its recognized antigen is unknown. No clone much larger than this one lies a single base away; base qualities are absent.

Per the publication, the treatment or condition label means: in vitro stimulation with specific CMV peptide epitopes to enrich CMV-specific T cells. These reads were obtained on an Illumina HiSeq 1500. The public reads were quality trimmed at Q25 with fastp and then assembled into clones with MiXCR by TCRdb, keeping productive beta chains. Merged by CDR3 protein, the rows form single entries marked with the most common genes and DNA. A total of roughly 80,000 distinct CDR3 sequences appear in this sample, around 37% of them only once. Jointly, the top ten make up approximately 95% of the sample. Sequences were derived from CD8+ T cells from cultured PBMCs, sampled from culture after CMV antigen stimulation. The clonotype comes from a human donor in good health (CMV status not recorded). Some clones in this sample may be carry-over from other donors' samples. The chain links TRBV12-5 with TRBJ1-2; too little of a D gene remains to name it. The CDR3 reads CASGRWMEGYTF. Here is the DNA: TGTGCTAGTGGTCGATGGATGGAGGGCTACACCTTC.